This record concerns one T cell receptor beta chain sequence. The antigen remains undetermined. This sample was included in a study of T-cell reconstitution after alpha-beta-depleted transplantation in children. Study-wide points: Fresh T-cell production supplied most of the T-cell counts and diversity seen one year after transplant. Reported findings indicate that, about two months after transplant, alpha-beta T cells came from several hundred expanded clones, which were derived from non-depleted graft cells. Diversity of TCRbeta at day 60 was high in some patients, arising from surviving recipient T cells and thymic progenitors.

V was clipped by 8 bases and J by 6 bases; unmatched bases: 3. The CDR3 is 12 residues long. In germline, CDR1 is LNHDA, CDR2 SQIVND (reference sequence). Unique molecular identifiers tagged the TCRbeta library. MiXCR, run by TCRdb on the PCR reads, gives a single entry per CDR3 protein. The repertoire consists of around 800,000 distinct CDR3 sequences, with 15% to 20% occurring once and the leading ten covering around 5%. The genes are TRBV19 and TRBJ1-4; 7 bases are a match to TRBD1. Sequenced here: PBMCs, mostly from graft donor cells, sampled 360 days after TCRalphabeta/CD19-depleted stem cell transplant. The TCR was taken from a male patient aged 5 to 17 who had a stem cell transplant for acute lymphoblastic leukemia, so the T cells may come from the graft donor. CDR3 DNA: TGTGCCAGTCAGGGGGTGTATGAAAAACTGTTTTTT. This sequence encodes CASQGVYEKLFF. Filled out from reference TRBV19 and TRBJ1-4, the complete variable domain reads DGGITQSPKYLFRKEGQNVTLSCEQNLNHDAMYWYRQDPGQGLRLIYYSQIVNDFQKGDIAEGYSVSREKKESFPLTVTSAQKNPTAFYLCASQGVYEKLFFGSGTQLSVL.